What follows is one TCR beta chain and its context. What it binds is not known. Mismatch with germline at one junction end may stem from a read error. With iRepertoire HTBI primers and Arm-PCR of CDR3 regions, TCR beta libraries were built. Using its own MiXCR run on the multiplex PCR reads, TCRdb lists one record per CDR3 protein. The table lists some 200,000 distinct CDR3 sequences, 15% to 20% of them singletons. CDR1 is MGHRA, CDR2 YSYEKL, per germline. The CDR3 loop spans 16 amino acids. The sample's time point: newly diagnosed GD, antithyroid drugs for less than 3 months. Preparation of the TCR library used RNA extracted from PBMCs. This record comes from a study of regulatory T cells in long-lasting Graves disease. Study results and caveats: Analyses excluded thyroid tissue, covering peripheral blood alone. A greater number of public clonotypes (around 3,000) was shared by persistent patients than by new patients (around 1,000).

These same records also appear under a second study, on T cells in Graves' hyperthyroidism and ophthalmopathy. In that study: Lactation, pregnancy, other autoimmune disease or uncontrolled infection led to exclusion of patients. First-round RT-PCR targeting the TCR CDR3 was performed with the HTBI primer set.

This chain uses TRBV4-1 with TRBJ1-5; weak D call: TRBD1 (5 bases). The origin of this receptor is a woman in her 30s with Graves disease. Specimen: peripheral blood mononuclear cells (PBMCs), collected at new diagnosis, from a patient treated with antithyroid drugs. CDR3 in amino acids: CASSQDPGNSNQPRHF. CDR3 DNA sequence: TGCGCCAGCAGCCAAGATCCAGGGAATAGCAATCAGCCCCGGCATTTT.